This TCR beta chain was recovered during a study of cytomegalovirus exposure and HLA in healthy donors. PCR amplification relied on 60 Vbeta primers (plus 13 Jbeta primers). Profiled with immunoSEQ multiplex PCR; TCRdb holds only in-frame clones, not every one. The repertoire includes more than 150,000 clones, 80% to 90% of them detected once, and roughly 9.3% sits in the top ten. This CDR3 comprises 16 residues. The germline gives CDR1 SGHNT, CDR2 YYREEE (reference sequence). The junction had 7 bases not matched to a gene; V was cut back by 5 bases and J by 7 bases. The chain joins TRBV5-4 to TRBJ1-6; 12 bases align to TRBD1. What was sequenced was PBMCs. The receptor comes from a man aged 18 to 29 in good health and CMV-seropositive. In DNA form, the CDR3 reads TGTGCCAGCAGGACGGGACAGGGGGCGAGGAATTCACCCCTCCACTTT. It is translated as CASRTGQGARNSPLHF.